This T cell receptor beta chain emerged from a study of blood T cell repertoires in COVID-19. Study at large: The United States, Italy and Spain were the sources of the acute and convalescent COVID-19 samples. T cells, B-cell-depleted T cells, or PBMCs supplied cDNA or gDNA.

Original processing notes: Nucleated cell number was recorded as an estimate derived from reference gene primer amplification. TCRdb keeps only in-frame clones here, not all; method: immunoSEQ multiplex PCR. The V and J calls and the clone size are those of that table, but D and trimming were determined from the DNA. Here the sample spans about 78,000 clones, about 89% being singletons. The CDR3 runs 15 residues. CDR1 is SGHAT, CDR2 FQNNGV, per germline. V was shortened by 2 bases and J by 3 bases, with 11 bases between the two germline ends. The sequenced sample was peripheral blood. The sequence came from a man aged 45 to 65 with active or convalescent COVID-19. The V and J genes are TRBV11-2 and TRBJ2-1; TRBD1 might be the D (7 bases). The CDR3 DNA reads TGTGCCAGCAGCTTACAGGGGGGACACTACAATGAGCAGTTCTTC. It codes for CASSLQGGHYNEQFF.